These 14 T cell receptor beta chains share one sample of origin, sequenced in a study of metastatic and nonmetastatic thyroid tumors. TCRdb reanalyzed the PCR reads via MiXCR. The sample has 85,000 to 100,000 clones, 12% seen once. Each patient came to thyroid surgery without any prior treatment (of any kind). The sequencing sample was made of blood. Receptor source: a female donor with papillary thyroid cancer or a benign thyroid nodule (not recorded which). Some clones in this sample may be carry-over from other donors' samples.

This clone was seen repeatedly, ten times or more. Other DNA sequences within the sample encode an identical CDR3. V usage is TRBV29-1 and J usage is TRBJ2-2; TRBD2 agrees at 9 bases. V trimming: 6 bases; J trimming: 2 bases; junction bases outside the gene matches: 4. This CDR3 contains 14 residues. Germline V gives CDR1 SQVTM, CDR2 ANQGSEA. The CDR3 sequence is CSVVSGSNTGELFF. The DNA for the CDR3 is TGCAGCGTCGTTAGCGGGAGTAACACCGGGGAGCTGTTTTTT.

A note on this clone: Just one base apart from a much larger clone, this may be a read error. This chain joins TRBV20-1 and TRBJ2-4, with 7 positions matching TRBD1. After removal of 0 bases from V and 8 bases from J, the junction contained 16 bases not matched to a gene. The CDR3 is 17 residues long. The germline V gene encodes CDR1 DFQATT and CDR2 SNEGSKA (reference sequence). Written as DNA, the CDR3 is TGCAGTGCTAGAGACCACCGACAGGGTGGGCCGGGGTACATTCAGTACTTC. Encoded protein: CSARDHRQGGPGYIQYF.

This clone appeared many times. This chain connects TRBV6-2 or TRBV6-3 to TRBJ2-1, with D maybe TRBD2 (6 bases). Per germline, CDR1 MNHEY and CDR2 SVGEGT. Trimming took 2 bases from V and 3 from J, leaving 14 bases between them. This CDR3 is built from 16 residues. In nucleotides, the CDR3 is TGTGCCAGCAGTTACCCCGAGGAGGGTATCTACAATGAGCAGTTCTTC. It specifies CASSYPEEGIYNEQFF.

In this sample, this clone turned up a few times. The rearrangement uses TRBV6-2 or TRBV6-3 and TRBJ2-7; 10 positions match TRBD1. The J segment lost 5 bases and the V segment lost 8 bases, leaving 3 bases of the junction unmatched. Germline CDR1 reads MNHEY; CDR2 reads SVGEGT. The CDR3 contains 12 residues. CDR3 sequence: CASATGGHEQYF. For the CDR3, the DNA is TGTGCCAGCGCGACAGGGGGCCACGAGCAGTACTTC.

This clone showed up many times. CDR3 nucleotide sequence: TGTGCCAGCAGTACCCCCGACAGAACGGCCTACGAGCAGTACTTC. Its translation: CASSTPDRTAYEQYF. This sequence joins TRBV6-2 or TRBV6-3 and TRBJ2-7, with D tentatively TRBD1 (5 bases). This CDR3 is 15 amino acids long. V lost 5 bases to trimming and J lost 2 bases, with 16 bases between them. Germline V gene lookup returns CDR1 MNHEY and CDR2 SVGEGT.

In this sample, this clone turned up a few times. The V and J genes are TRBV12-3 or TRBV12-4 and TRBJ2-7; D assignment may be TRBD1 or TRBD2 (5 bases each). CDR3 length: 13 amino acids. V lost 10 bases, J lost 7 bases, and 20 bases lay in between. This chain's CDR3 is CAIITGTHREQYF. In DNA, the CDR3 is TGTGCCATCATTACCGGGACGCATAGGGAGCAGTACTTC.

This clone was observed a few times. This chain links TRBV28 with TRBJ1-2; D unclear. There are 13 residues in the CDR3. Germline V gene lookup returns CDR1 MDHEN and CDR2 SYDVKM. The V end lost 9 bases, the J end lost 4 bases, and 15 bases lay between the germline ends. The CDR3 sequence: CARSLSLSYGYTF. The CDR3 DNA follows: TGTGCCAGAAGCCTTAGCCTGAGCTATGGCTACACCTTC.

Points on this clone: A much larger clone lies one base from this, so it may be a read error. The sample carries other DNA sequences with the same CDR3. This chain connects TRBV29-1 to TRBJ1-1; TRBD1 matches 7 bases. The CDR3 extends over 13 amino acids. Germline CDR1 is SQVTM and CDR2 is ANQGSEA. DNA of the CDR3: TGCAGTGTTGGCAGGGCAGGGGGCACTGAAGCTTTCTTT. Its translation is CSVGRAGGTEAFF.

This clone was seen ten or more times. The same CDR3 also results from other DNA sequences found in this sample. CDR3 nucleotides: TGTGCCAGCAGTTTATGGGGCAATCAGCCCCAGCATTTT. Translation: CASSLWGNQPQHF. The chain links TRBV28 to TRBJ1-5; D is ambiguous. CDR3 length: 13 residues. Looked up from germline, CDR1 is MDHEN and CDR2 is SYDVKM. The V gene lost 0 bases and the J gene lost 2 bases, with 2 bases spanning the gap.

This clone was observed many times. The J gene is TRBJ1-4, the V gene TRBV6-1; TRBD1 matches at 9 bases. After removal of 7 bases from V and 7 bases from J, the junction contained 16 bases not matched to a gene. There are 17 residues in the CDR3. Germline assignment: CDR1 MNHNS and CDR2 SASEGT. This CDR3 reads CASNLPGQGRCCEKLFF. The CDR3 region has the DNA TGTGCCAGCAATCTTCCGGGACAGGGTAGGTGTTGTGAAAAACTGTTTTTT.

This clone was counted a few times. A much larger clone is a single base away; this may be a read error. CDR3 region: CASSYSRAVETQYF. The CDR3 DNA sequence: TGTGCCAGCAGTTACTCTCGGGCTGTGGAGACCCAGTACTTC. The chain employs TRBV6-2 or TRBV6-3 and TRBJ2-5; D unclear. Trimming pared 0 bases from V and 5 bases from J, leaving 10 bases between. Germline V gene lookup returns CDR1 MNHEY and CDR2 SVGEGT. This CDR3 has 14 residues.

This clone was counted many times. CDR3 DNA: TGTGCCAGCAGCCGTCGAACAGATTCCTACAATGAGCAGTTCTTC. This gives the protein CASSRRTDSYNEQFF. This sequence joins TRBV5-8 and TRBJ2-1; D unresolved. Germline CDR1 SGHTS, CDR2 YDEGEE. V gave up 4 bases and J gave up 1 base, with 12 bases separating them. CDR3 length: 15 amino acids.

This clone was recorded at least ten times. The rearrangement uses TRBV7-2 and TRBJ2-7; D may be TRBD2 (6 bases). The CDR3 loop spans 14 amino acids. From germline, CDR1 is SGHTA and CDR2 FQGNSA. Between the trimmed V and J ends, which lost 0 bases and 2 bases, there was a span of 8 bases. For the CDR3, the DNA is TGTGCCAGCAGCTTAGCTAGCGGACCCTACGAGCAGTACTTC. Protein: CASSLASGPYEQYF.

This clone has ten or more counts. V and J are TRBV2 and TRBJ2-3, with D possibly TRBD2 on 6 matching bases. The CDR3 is 16 residues long. CDR1 and CDR2 from the germline V gene are SNHLY and FYNNEI. V shed 3 bases and J shed 8 bases, with 21 bases lying between them. CDR3 amino acids: CASSDGGSGGPGTQYF. Here the CDR3 DNA reads TGTGCCAGCAGTGATGGGGGTAGCGGCGGTCCGGGTACGCAGTATTTT.